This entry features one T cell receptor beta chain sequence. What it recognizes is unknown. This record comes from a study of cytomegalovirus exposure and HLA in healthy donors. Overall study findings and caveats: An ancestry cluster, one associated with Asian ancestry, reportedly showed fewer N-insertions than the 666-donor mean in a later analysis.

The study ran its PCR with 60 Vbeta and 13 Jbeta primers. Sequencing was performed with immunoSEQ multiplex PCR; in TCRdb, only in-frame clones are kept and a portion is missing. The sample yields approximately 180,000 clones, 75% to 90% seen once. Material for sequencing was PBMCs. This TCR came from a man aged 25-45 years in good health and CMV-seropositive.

CDR3: CAWSLTGGNTEAFF. The CDR3 coding sequence is TGTGCCTGGAGTTTGACAGGGGGTAACACTGAAGCTTTCTTT. The chain carries TRBV30 and TRBJ1-1, with 9 bases that match TRBD1. With 2 bases clipped from V and 2 bases from J, the junction kept 3 bases outside the gene matches. CDR3 length: 14 amino acids. Per germline, CDR1 GTSNPN and CDR2 SVGIG (reference sequence).